Following are 25 T cell receptor beta chains from one sample sequenced in a study of T cell repertoires in cytomegalovirus infection. From the reads, TCRdb called clonotypes with MiXCR, one entry per CDR3 protein. This table has hundreds of thousands of distinct CDR3 sequences, about 33% appearing once. No cognate antigen is known for these TCRs. The input for sequencing was cultured PBMCs, taken from culture after CMV antigen stimulation. The receptors derive from a human donor in good health (CMV status not recorded). Some clones in this sample may be carry-over from other donors' samples.

Only a few counts were recorded for this clonotype. The chain couples TRBV11-3 to TRBJ2-2; 7 positions agree with TRBD2. This CDR3 is built from 17 residues. V lost 5 bases to trimming and J lost 6 bases; unmatched junction nucleotides: 15. Germline assignment: CDR1 SGHNT and CDR2 YENEEA. The CDR3 reads CASSKTSGIGAPGELFF. CDR3 nucleotides: TGTGCCAGCAGCAAAACCAGCGGGATCGGGGCCCCCGGGGAGCTGTTTTTT.

This rearrangement joins TRBV10-3 to TRBJ2-3, with TRBD1 matching 7 bases. The length of the CDR3 is 12 residues. Germline V gene lookup returns CDR1 ENHRY and CDR2 SYGVKD. J was trimmed by 6 bases and V by 3 bases; bases with no gene match: 0. CDR3 protein: CAISDRGDTQYF. In DNA, the CDR3 is TGTGCCATCAGTGACAGGGGGGATACGCAGTATTTT.

The CDR3 DNA reads TGTGCCAGCAGCTTAAGTACACCTGGGGCCAACGTCCTGACTTTC. Protein: CASSLSTPGANVLTF. The V call is TRBV11-2, the J call TRBJ2-6; D is ambiguous. This CDR3 contains 15 residues. Trimming pared 2 bases from V and 2 bases from J, leaving 7 bases between. CDR1 SGHAT and CDR2 FQNNGV come from the germline V gene.

CDR3 sequence (DNA): TGTGCCAGCTCACCCGTGACAGGGGGTGAGGATACGCAGTATTTT. This gives the protein CASSPVTGGEDTQYF. V is TRBV18 and J is TRBJ2-3; TRBD1 matches 9 bases. The CDR3 totals 15 residues. The germline V gene has CDR1 KGHSH and CDR2 LQKENI. Trimming removed 3 bases from V and 6 bases from J; junction bases left unmatched: 7. Drawing the rest from reference TRBV18 and TRBJ2-3, the complete variable domain is NAGVMQNPRHLVRRRGQEARLRCSPMKGHSHVYWYRQLPEEGLKFMVYLQKENIIDESGMPKERFSAEFPKEGPSILRIQQVVRGDSAAYFCASSPVTGGEDTQYFGPGTRLTVL.

The table lists this clonotype with a few counts. The chain is built from TRBV5-8 and TRBJ2-5; 7 positions match TRBD2. The J segment lost 1 base and the V segment lost 0 bases, leaving 15 bases of the junction unmatched. CDR3 length equals 19 residues. Germline assignment: CDR1 SGHTS and CDR2 YDEGEE. The CDR3 DNA sequence: TGTGCCAGCAGCTTGGGGGACCTCGTAGGGCTAGCGGTCCAAGAGACCCAGTACTTC. Translating gives CASSLGDLVGLAVQETQYF.

The genes are TRBV4-2 and TRBJ2-3; 14 nucleotides line up with TRBD2. V was clipped by 4 bases and J by 5 bases; unmatched bases: 11. Germline-derived CDR1 and CDR2 are LGHNA and YNFKEQ. The CDR3 consists of 18 residues. The CDR3 nucleotides read TGTGCCAGCAGCCTTAACTCTCCGGGACTAGCGGGAGAAGATACGCAGTATTTT. Amino acids: CASSLNSPGLAGEDTQYF.

This clonotype was counted ten times or more. The rearrangement uses TRBV7-3 and TRBJ2-1, with D tentatively TRBD2 (7 bases). This CDR3 comprises 15 residues. The V gene's germline CDR1 is SGHTA and CDR2 FQGTGA. Trimming removed 6 bases from V and 0 bases from J, with 12 bases in between. The CDR3 bases are TGTGCCAGCAGTTTGAGGGGGGGCTCCTACAATGAGCAGTTCTTC. Its protein is CASSLRGGSYNEQFF.

The rearrangement joins TRBV7-2 to TRBJ1-3; D gene unclear. This CDR3 region has 13 residues. V was trimmed by 4 bases and J by 3 bases, leaving 7 bases between them. CDR1 is SGHTA and CDR2 is FQGNSA in the germline V gene. CDR3 sequence: CASSSYFGNTIYF. For the CDR3, the DNA is TGTGCCAGCAGCTCCTACTTTGGAAACACCATATATTTT.

The rearrangement links TRBV5-5 to TRBJ2-2; D is ambiguous. Trimming pared 0 bases from V and 0 bases from J, leaving 6 bases between. The germline V gene has CDR1 SGHKS and CDR2 YYEKEE (reference sequence). The length of the CDR3 is 15 residues. DNA for the CDR3: TGTGCCAGCAGCTTGGCGTGGGCGAACACCGGGGAGCTGTTTTTT. Amino acids: CASSLAWANTGELFF.

The sample holds a few counts of this clonotype. The chain has TRBV12-5 and TRBJ1-1, with D uncertain. This CDR3 is 12 amino acids long. Germline-derived CDR1 and CDR2 are LGHNT and FRNRAP. V lost 6 bases and J lost 4, with 9 bases in between. CDR3 in amino acids: CASGRVGTEAFF. For the CDR3, the DNA is TGTGCTAGTGGCCGGGTAGGCACTGAAGCTTTCTTT.

Only a few counts were recorded for this clonotype. The V call is TRBV7-9, the J call TRBJ2-7; D may be TRBD1 (5 bases). The ends were cut back, 1 base at V and 3 bases at J, with 10 bases in the middle. This CDR3 has 14 residues. Germline V gene lookup returns CDR1 SEHNR and CDR2 FQNEAQ (reference sequence). The CDR3 here is CASSLVGRGYEQYF. The DNA of the CDR3 is TGTGCCAGCAGCTTAGTCGGTAGGGGCTACGAGCAGTACTTC.

This clonotype was observed at least ten times. This chain links TRBV7-2 with TRBJ2-3; tentative D call: TRBD2 (5 bases). The germline gives CDR1 SGHTA, CDR2 FQGNSA. The CDR3 extends over 15 amino acids. V dropped 0 bases and J dropped 3 bases, with 10 bases sitting between them. The CDR3 nucleotides are TGTGCCAGCAGCTTAGCGGGAGTAATGACAGATACGCAGTATTTT. Translated: CASSLAGVMTDTQYF.

In its sample, this clonotype was seen a few times. The chain uses TRBV25-1 and TRBJ2-5; TRBD2 might be the D (5 bases). Germline V gene data show CDR1 as MGHDK and CDR2 as SYGVNS. The length of the CDR3 is 12 residues. Trimming removed 8 bases at V and 2 bases at J, with 9 bases between. The chain's CDR3 is CASGPGQETQYF. In nucleotides, the CDR3 is TGTGCCAGCGGTCCGGGGCAAGAGACCCAGTACTTC.

The V call is TRBV7-2, the J call TRBJ2-1; 14 bases map to TRBD2. The CDR3 sequence is 19 residues long. CDR1 and CDR2 (germline): SGHTA, FQGNSA. The V segment lost 0 bases and the J segment 0 bases; nucleotides outside the gene matches: 4. This CDR3 is CASSLAGLAGVPSYNEQFF. The CDR3 DNA is TGTGCCAGCAGCTTAGCGGGACTAGCGGGAGTCCCCTCCTACAATGAGCAGTTCTTC.

This rearrangement joins TRBV19 to TRBJ2-1; 9 positions agree with TRBD2. The CDR3 runs to 13 residues. The V gene's germline CDR1 is LNHDA and CDR2 SQIVND (reference sequence). Trimming removed 7 bases from V and 9 bases from J; junction bases left unmatched: 7. The DNA for the CDR3 is TGTGCCAGTAACCCACTAGCGGGCGGTGAGCAGTTCTTC. It codes for CASNPLAGGEQFF.

The table lists this clonotype with many counts. V usage is TRBV7-2 and J usage is TRBJ1-2; D is ambiguous. Trimming shortened V by 3 bases and J by 3 bases, and 8 bases separated the two germline ends. The germline V gene has CDR1 SGHTA and CDR2 FQGNSA. The CDR3 runs to 13 residues. DNA of the CDR3: TGTGCCAGCAGCTTCAGCCAGGACTATGGCTACACCTTC. Translating it yields CASSFSQDYGYTF.

The rearrangement joins TRBV28 to TRBJ1-6, with 9 bases matching TRBD1. Germline V gene lookup returns CDR1 MDHEN and CDR2 SYDVKM. This CDR3 has 15 amino acids. The ends lost 2 bases at V and 10 bases at J; junction bases unmatched: 6. The CDR3 sequence: CASSLGQGKSSPLHF. In nucleotides, the CDR3 is TGTGCCAGCAGTTTAGGACAGGGGAAGAGCTCACCCCTCCACTTT.

This chain links TRBV24-1 with TRBJ2-5, with D hard to call. Germline loops: CDR1 KGHDR, CDR2 SFDVKD. This CDR3 has 14 amino acids. The ends were cut back, 1 base at V and 7 bases at J, with 12 bases in the middle. CDR3 nucleotides: TGTGCCACCAGTGATTTACCTCCTCCGGGGACCCAGTACTTC. Encoded protein: CATSDLPPPGTQYF.

The gene calls are TRBV3-1 and TRBJ1-4; 9 bases agree with TRBD1. There are 16 residues in the CDR3. J was trimmed by 8 bases and V by 0 bases; bases with no gene match: 7. In germline, CDR1 is LGHDT, CDR2 YNNKEL (reference sequence). DNA for the CDR3: TGTGCCAGCAGCCAAGACCCACAGGGGGCGAGAGAAAAACTGTTTTTT. This sequence encodes CASSQDPQGAREKLFF.

J is TRBJ2-7 and V is TRBV5-5; D is undetermined. CDR3 size: 12 residues. With 3 bases removed from V and 2 bases from J, the gap between germline ends came to 6 bases. Germline V gene sequence: CDR1 SGHKS, CDR2 YYEKEE (reference sequence). The CDR3 loop reads CASSSRPYEQYF. CDR3 sequence (DNA): TGTGCCAGCAGCTCCAGACCCTACGAGCAGTACTTC.

The chain couples TRBV7-2 to TRBJ2-7; D gene unclear. The CDR3 totals 14 residues. The V end was cut by 1 base, the J end by 6 bases, with 13 bases between. Germline assignment: CDR1 SGHTA and CDR2 FQGNSA. CDR3 protein: CASSLGADPSEQYF. The CDR3, as DNA: TGTGCCAGCAGCTTAGGGGCGGACCCCTCCGAGCAGTACTTC.

The chain is built from TRBV2 and TRBJ2-3; a possible D gene is TRBD1 (6 bases). The CDR3 has 14 amino acids. Trimming removed 7 bases at V and 4 bases at J, with 15 bases between. Per the germline V gene, CDR1 is SNHLY and CDR2 is FYNNEI. CDR3 in amino acids: CASTSQGRADTQYF. CDR3 DNA: TGTGCCAGCACCTCACAGGGTAGGGCAGATACGCAGTATTTT.

The chain joins TRBV19 to TRBJ1-2; a weak D match, TRBD1 (5 bases). Trimming removed 8 bases from V and 4 bases from J, with 20 bases in between. CDR3 length: 15 residues. The germline gives CDR1 LNHDA, CDR2 SQIVND (reference sequence). The CDR3 protein is CASLNSQAVLYGYTF. In nucleotides, the CDR3 is TGTGCCAGTCTTAACTCACAGGCAGTTCTCTATGGCTACACCTTC.

The chain joins TRBV4-1 to TRBJ2-5; 7 nucleotides match TRBD1. CDR1 is MGHRA, CDR2 YSYEKL, per germline. Trimming took 2 bases from V and 1 from J; bases not matched to a gene: 10. There are 17 residues in the CDR3. The CDR3 spells CASSQYPTGTTQETQYF. CDR3 DNA: TGCGCCAGCAGCCAATACCCGACAGGGACCACCCAAGAGACCCAGTACTTC.

This rearrangement joins TRBV7-9 to TRBJ2-1; 9 bases agree with TRBD2. With V trimmed by 3 bases and J by 9 bases, 15 bases remained unmatched. Germline CDR1 is SEHNR and CDR2 is FQNEAQ (reference sequence). The CDR3 length is 17 residues. CDR3 protein: CASSLMDGGRAVAEQFF. Written as DNA, the CDR3 is TGTGCCAGCAGCTTGATGGATGGCGGGAGGGCCGTTGCTGAGCAGTTCTTC.